Below, one TCR beta chain is given with its context. Its antigen is not known. This sample was included in a study of shared clonotypes between healthy human individuals. The trim removed 0 bases at V and 5 bases at J, leaving 10 bases unmatched. Looked up from germline, CDR1 is LGHNA and CDR2 is YNFKEQ. This CDR3 has 18 residues. Sorted-subset replicate PCR reactions contained roughly 210 ng DNA, corresponding to about 30,000 T cell genomes. Sequencing used immunoSEQ multiplex PCR; TCRdb keeps in-frame clones, though not all of them. Of approximately 2,200,000 clones detected, 93% appear once; the ten largest clones hold 1.5% to 2%. Whole-study findings and limits: Memory subsets generally showed smaller estimated richness than naive subsets did.

CD45RO-negative, CCR7-positively selected cells formed the naive CD8 fraction, excluding terminally differentiated effector memory CD45RA+ cells. The TCR sequence derives from a man aged 18 to 30 in good health. Some clones in this sample may be carry-over from other donors' samples. Input material: naive CD8+ T cells from PBMCs. The chain uses TRBV4-2 and TRBJ2-1; 10 bases line up with TRBD2. The CDR3 spells CASSQDYPTSGYNNEQFF. The DNA for the CDR3 is TGTGCCAGCAGCCAAGATTACCCGACTAGCGGGTATAACAATGAGCAGTTCTTC.